This TCR beta chain was sequenced for a study of T cells in Graves' hyperthyroidism and ophthalmopathy. Background on the study: Sampling of peripheral blood happened at initial diagnosis, prior to any treatment.

RNA transcripts were the template for amplifying TCR beta CDR3 regions. With the HTBI primer set, the TCR CDR3 went through a first round of RT-PCR. TCRdb processed the multiplex PCR reads anew with MiXCR; each CDR3 protein has one entry. Of around 570,000 distinct CDR3 sequences in the sample, 20% were seen once. Patients showing uncontrolled infection, other autoimmune disease, pregnancy or lactation were ineligible. The PBMCs were sourced from fresh peripheral blood (more than 9 ml). Trimming took off 0 bases at V and 5 bases at J, with 14 bases between the two ends. CDR1 and CDR2 (germline): DFQATT, SNEGSKA (reference sequence). The CDR3 contains 15 residues.

Sequenced sample: blood. This clonotype was sampled from a man aged 40-50 years with Graves' ophthalmopathy. The rearrangement uses TRBV20-1 and TRBJ1-5; maybe TRBD1 (5 bases). The CDR3 DNA follows: TGCAGTGCTAGAGAATCTATCAGGGTTGATCAGCCCCAGCATTTT. Its translation: CSARESIRVDQPQHF.